This paragraph covers one TCR beta chain sequence. Its antigen is as yet unknown. Selection for sequencing was limited to patients who had shown CD8+CD57+ cell expansion by flow cytometry. At blood sampling, none of the patients had yet received therapy. Genomic DNA, the template, was used for profiling of the TCR beta VDJ and CDR3. TCRdb reanalysed the reads using MiXCR and keeps one entry per CDR3 protein. The data show under 350,000 distinct CDR3 sequences, under 65% seen once. This sample is drawn from a study of CD8+CD57+ T cells in acquired aplastic anemia. At the level of the study: Average DNA yield from sorted CD4+ and CD8+ cells was approximately 3 ug. Study observations and caveats: Patients and controls shared approximately 30 CD8+ CDR3 sequences, highly expressed in patients.

CDR1 SGHVS and CDR2 FQNEAQ come from the germline V gene. The V end lost 1 base, the J end lost 4 bases, and 23 bases lay between the germline ends. There are 19 residues in the CDR3. Sequencing input: sorted CD4+, CD8+, or CD8+CD57+ T cells (not recorded which) from PBMCs. This clonotype originated in a human donor with aplastic anemia. The J gene is TRBJ1-3, the V gene TRBV7-8; tentative D call: TRBD1 (5 bases). This CDR3 reads CASSLVSRRIRGGGNTIYF. Here the CDR3 DNA reads TGTGCCAGCAGCTTAGTTTCGAGGAGGATCCGCGGGGGAGGAAACACCATATATTTT.